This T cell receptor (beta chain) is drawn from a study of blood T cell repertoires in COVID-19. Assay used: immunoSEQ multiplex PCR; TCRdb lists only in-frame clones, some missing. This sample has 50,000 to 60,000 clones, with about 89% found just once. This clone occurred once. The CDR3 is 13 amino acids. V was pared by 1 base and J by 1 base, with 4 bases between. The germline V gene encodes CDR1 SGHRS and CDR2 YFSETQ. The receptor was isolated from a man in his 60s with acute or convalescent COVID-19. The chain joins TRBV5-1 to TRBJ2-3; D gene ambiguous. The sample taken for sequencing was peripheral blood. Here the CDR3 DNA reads TGCGCCAGCAGCTTGTCAGGCACAGATACGCAGTATTTT. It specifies CASSLSGTDTQYF.